This TCR beta chain derives from a study of T cell responses to AZD1222 COVID-19 vaccine. In this sample, this clone turned up a few times. The target antigen is unknown. Other DNA sequences of this sample code for an identical CDR3. Repertoires were generated with immunoSEQ multiplex PCR, while TCRdb's copy carries only in-frame clones and drops some. The sample carries under 300,000 clones, approximately 93% recorded once. Germline-derived CDR1 and CDR2 are KGHSH and LQKENI. CDR3 size: 13 residues. V dropped 0 bases and J dropped 0 bases, with 3 bases sitting between them. Study-wide findings and caveats: There were mostly white British donors and more females than males, and clonal diversity was possibly underestimated.

This clonotype originated in an adult in good health. The V and J genes are TRBV18 and TRBJ2-7; D is unresolved. The material sequenced was peripheral blood, taken on day 0 of AZD1222 vaccination. CDR3 nucleotides: TGTGCCAGCTCACCACCGAGCTCCTACGAGCAGTACTTC. Protein product: CASSPPSSYEQYF. Variable domain in full (rest from reference TRBV18 and TRBJ2-7): NAGVMQNPRHLVRRRGQEARLRCSPMKGHSHVYWYRQLPEEGLKFMVYLQKENIIDESGMPKERFSAEFPKEGPSILRIQQVVRGDSAAYFCASSPPSSYEQYFGPGTRLTVT.